The rows below give T cell receptor beta chains drawn from one sample of a study of cytomegalovirus exposure and HLA in healthy donors. Generated by immunoSEQ multiplex PCR, the TCRdb table keeps only in-frame clones and is missing some. Of under 200,000 clones listed, roughly 80% were seen once; the top ten hold about 1.4%. The sequenced material came from PBMCs. The receptors come from a woman aged 25 to 39 in good health and CMV-seronegative. The CDR3 runs from the conserved cysteine through the conserved F or W. Fields, in order: J gene, CDR3 length, D gene, clone size, V gene, CDR3 protein, CDR3 DNA. The D gene is left open where the match is weak. The size field is filled for only some rows; it gives once, few, many or a size class.

TRBJ2-7,16,.,.,TRBV29-1,CSARQGPGLEYYEQYF,TGCAGCGCCAGACAGGGCCCGGGACTAGAGTACTACGAGCAGTACTTC
TRBJ2-7,13,.,few,TRBV6-1,CASSGRASYEQYF,TGTGCCAGCAGTGGCAGGGCATCCTACGAGCAGTACTTC
TRBJ2-5,14,TRBD1,.,TRBV27,CASSPTTGGETQYF,TGTGCCAGCAGTCCAACGACAGGGGGAGAGACCCAGTACTTC
TRBJ1-1,13,TRBD1,.,TRBV9,CASSVRGDTEAFF,TGTGCCAGCAGCGTCAGGGGGGATACTGAAGCTTTCTTT
TRBJ2-6,16,TRBD1,.,TRBV5-1,CASRPFTGAGANVLTF,TGCGCCAGCAGACCATTTACAGGGGCTGGGGCCAACGTCCTGACTTTC
TRBJ1-2,14,.,.,TRBV7-2,CASSLRRTDYGYTF,TGTGCCAGCAGCTTACGAAGGACAGACTATGGCTACACCTTC
TRBJ1-5,15,TRBD1,.,TRBV5-1,CASSRTGDPNQPQHF,TGCGCCAGCAGCCGCACAGGGGATCCGAATCAGCCCCAGCATTTT
TRBJ1-1,16,TRBD1,.,TRBV27,CASSFKAGGMNTEAFF,TGTGCCAGCAGTTTTAAGGCAGGGGGGATGAACACTGAAGCTTTCTTT
TRBJ1-1,13,.,.,TRBV6-6,CASSYAGNTEAFF,TGTGCCAGCAGTTACGCAGGGAACACTGAAGCTTTCTTT
TRBJ1-4,16,.,once,TRBV5-1,CASSREEGLGGEKLFF,TGCGCCAGCAGCCGGGAAGAAGGGCTAGGGGGAGAAAAACTGTTTTTT
TRBJ1-5,15,.,.,TRBV13,CASSLFRDGSQPQHF,TGTGCCAGCAGCTTATTCAGGGATGGAAGTCAGCCCCAGCATTTT
TRBJ1-1,15,TRBD1,.,TRBV28,CASSLDRWRGTEAFF,TGTGCCAGCAGCCTGGACAGGTGGAGGGGCACTGAAGCTTTCTTT
TRBJ1-2,12,.,.,TRBV28,CASRDTGYGYTF,TGTGCCAGCAGGGACACAGGATATGGCTACACCTTC
TRBJ1-2,13,TRBD1,few,TRBV6-5,CASSRQGSYGYTF,TGTGCCAGCAGCCGACAGGGGAGCTATGGCTACACCTTC
TRBJ2-1,12,.,.,TRBV28,CASSLTYNEQFF,TGTGCCAGCAGTTTAACTTACAATGAGCAGTTCTTC
TRBJ1-2,11,.,once,TRBV2,CASSVDGSYTF,TGTGCCAGCAGTGTGGACGGGAGCTACACCTTC
TRBJ1-2,15,.,.,TRBV5-1,CASSLAIGGFRGYTF,TGCGCCAGCAGCTTGGCCATCGGGGGATTTAGGGGCTACACCTTC
TRBJ1-2,12,.,.,TRBV6-6,CASKNEGDGYTF,TGTGCCAGCAAAAATGAGGGGGATGGCTACACCTTC
TRBJ1-5,17,.,.,TRBV19,CASSIDHDTYSNQPQHF,TGTGCCAGTAGTATAGATCACGATACCTATAGCAATCAGCCCCAGCATTTT
TRBJ1-5,18,.,.,TRBV4-1,CASSPAPPGQEGDQPQHF,TGCGCCAGCAGCCCGGCCCCCCCGGGGCAGGAGGGTGATCAGCCCCAGCATTTT
TRBJ1-4,15,.,.,TRBV7-9,CASSLGGGTNEKLFF,TGTGCCAGCAGCTTAGGAGGGGGAACTAATGAAAAACTGTTTTTT
TRBJ1-2,15,.,.,TRBV9,CASSFLDTGSYGYTF,TGTGCCAGCAGCTTCCTGGACACAGGCTCCTATGGCTACACCTTC
TRBJ1-5,14,.,.,TRBV6-9,CASSPPWGGQPQHF,TGTGCCAGCAGTCCCCCTTGGGGGGGTCAGCCCCAGCATTTT
TRBJ1-4,12,.,.,TRBV7-9,CASSLELEKLFF,TGTGCCAGCAGCTTAGAGCTGGAAAAACTGTTTTTT
TRBJ1-1,14,.,once,TRBV11-2,CASSLGQGGTEAFF,TGTGCCAGCAGCTTGGGGCAGGGTGGAACTGAAGCTTTCTTT
TRBJ1-1,13,TRBD1,.,TRBV7-3,CASSLGSGGQAFF,TGTGCCAGCAGCTTAGGCTCAGGGGGCCAAGCTTTCTTT
TRBJ1-6,15,TRBD1,.,TRBV5-4,CASSFRTGANSPLHF,TGTGCCAGCAGCTTTAGGACAGGGGCTAATTCACCCCTCCACTTT
TRBJ1-2,15,TRBD1,.,TRBV30,CAWRIRQGRFYGYTF,TGTGCCTGGAGAATCCGACAGGGCCGATTCTATGGCTACACCTTC
TRBJ1-3,15,TRBD1,few,TRBV7-6,CASSPLTGTRNTIYF,TGTGCCAGCAGCCCCCTGACAGGGACGAGAAACACCATATATTTT
TRBJ2-2,17,.,once,TRBV4-1,CASSQDQRVDWSGELFF,TGCGCCAGCAGCCAAGACCAGAGGGTTGATTGGTCCGGGGAGCTGTTTTTT
TRBJ1-1,13,.,.,TRBV6-6,CASLLTAGAEAFF,TGTGCCAGCTTATTAACGGCAGGGGCTGAAGCTTTCTTT
TRBJ2-1,13,.,once,TRBV2,CASLQGSYNEQFF,TGTGCCAGCCTCCAGGGATCCTACAATGAGCAGTTCTTC
TRBJ1-1,13,TRBD1,few,TRBV7-2,CASSPGRDRVPFF,TGTGCCAGCAGCCCGGGCCGGGACAGGGTACCTTTCTTT
TRBJ1-4,16,.,.,TRBV2,CASREPAGGTNEKLFF,TGTGCCAGCAGGGAACCCGCCGGGGGAACTAATGAAAAACTGTTTTTT
TRBJ1-1,13,.,.,TRBV7-8,CASSSLGGREAFF,TGTGCCAGCAGCTCTCTCGGGGGGCGCGAAGCTTTCTTT
TRBJ1-5,15,.,.,TRBV4-1,CASSQTGQNNQPQHF,TGCGCCAGCAGCCAAACGGGTCAGAACAATCAGCCCCAGCATTTT
TRBJ2-2,14,.,.,TRBV27,CASSARDFTGELFF,TGTGCCAGCAGTGCTCGGGATTTCACCGGGGAGCTGTTTTTT
TRBJ1-1,12,.,.,TRBV5-5,CASSLPGARAFF,TGTGCCAGCAGCTTACCAGGGGCGAGAGCTTTCTTT
TRBJ2-7,15,TRBD1,.,TRBV4-1,CASSHFRDRNYEQYF,TGCGCCAGCAGCCACTTCCGGGACAGAAACTACGAGCAGTACTTC
TRBJ1-5,16,.,.,TRBV2,CASSDSSGGRKQPQHF,TGTGCCAGCAGTGATAGTTCGGGGGGGCGAAAACAGCCCCAGCATTTT
TRBJ2-4,14,TRBD2,.,TRBV6-5,CASSPSGGPNIQYF,TGTGCCAGCAGCCCTAGCGGGGGGCCTAACATTCAGTACTTC
TRBJ2-1,16,.,.,TRBV2,CASSGIGGGDYNEQFF,TGTGCCAGCAGTGGGATCGGCGGCGGGGACTACAATGAGCAGTTCTTC
TRBJ1-6,14,TRBD1,few,TRBV11-2,CASSYRGDNSPLHF,TGTGCCAGCAGCTACAGGGGGGATAATTCACCCCTCCACTTT
TRBJ2-3,13,.,.,TRBV5-1,CASSLGGQDTQYF,TGCGCCAGCAGCTTGGGAGGGCAAGATACGCAGTATTTT
TRBJ1-5,16,.,once,TRBV4-2,CASSQEGRQVYQPQHF,TGTGCCAGCAGCCAAGAAGGTAGGCAGGTCTATCAGCCCCAGCATTTT
TRBJ1-6,16,.,.,TRBV23-1,CASTQAGTVYNSPLHF,TGCGCCAGCACTCAAGCAGGGACTGTTTATAATTCACCCCTCCACTTT
TRBJ2-5,14,.,.,TRBV5-1,CASSFGSNQETQYF,TGCGCCAGCAGCTTCGGTAGCAACCAAGAGACCCAGTACTTC
TRBJ1-5,15,TRBD1,.,TRBV18,CASSAGQTSNQPQHF,TGTGCCAGCTCAGCGGGACAGACGAGCAATCAGCCCCAGCATTTT
TRBJ2-1,15,TRBD2,few,TRBV5-4,CASSFGGGELYEQFF,TGTGCCAGCAGCTTCGGCGGGGGGGAACTATATGAGCAGTTCTTC
TRBJ1-2,12,.,.,TRBV28,CASSLPTRGYTF,TGTGCCAGCAGTTTACCCACGCGGGGCTACACCTTC
TRBJ1-1,14,.,.,TRBV18,CASSPGAVYSSAFF,TGTGCCAGCTCACCTGGTGCAGTTTATTCTTCAGCTTTCTTT
TRBJ1-2,15,TRBD1,.,TRBV5-1,CASSFEGTGVRGYTF,TGCGCCAGCAGCTTTGAGGGGACAGGGGTTCGGGGCTACACCTTC